The entry below gives a single TCR beta chain sequence along with its context. This specimen comes from a study of blood T cell repertoires in COVID-19. On the study more broadly: Sources were T cells, B-cell-depleted T cells, or PBMCs; the material itself was cDNA or gDNA.

In the authors' workflow: For nucleated cells, counts were estimated from reference gene primer amplification. Here immunoSEQ multiplex PCR was the method, and the copy in TCRdb shows in-frame clones only, minus some. The V and J calls and clone size come from that table; D and trimming were worked out from the DNA. The data hold fewer than 200,000 clones, with roughly 82% observed a single time. The sequence derives from an older woman with acute COVID-19. The material sequenced was PBMCs or T cells enriched from blood (not recorded which).

The CDR3 region is CASSTQGRNTEAFF. CDR3 DNA: TGTGCCAGCAGCACACAGGGACGGAACACTGAAGCTTTCTTT. J is TRBJ1-1 and V is TRBV11-2, with a weak D call TRBD1 (6 bases). The CDR3 runs 14 residues. V lost 5 bases and J lost 1, with 11 bases in between. CDR1 is SGHAT, CDR2 FQNNGV, per germline.